This entry describes one T cell receptor beta chain. In the original analysis: Amplification with reference gene primers provided the estimates of nucleated cell counts. The protocol was immunoSEQ multiplex PCR, while the TCRdb copy is restricted to in-frame clones and leaves out a portion. V and J calls and clone size are copied from that table; D and trimming were computed from the DNA. This sample has roughly 200,000 clones, with 80% to 85% found just once. Seattle-derived patients entered the study during active infection and were followed longitudinally. The data originate from a study of blood T cell repertoires in COVID-19. For the study at large: PBMCs, B-cell-depleted T cells, or T cells provided the cDNA or gDNA that made up the material.

Trimming shortened V by 4 bases and J by 3 bases, and 7 bases separated the two germline ends. CDR1 is SGHRS and CDR2 is YFSETQ in the germline V gene. CDR3 length: 12 residues. This TCR was sampled from a woman between 40 and 55 years old with COVID-19, enrolled during active disease. The sample comprised peripheral blood. J is TRBJ1-2 and V is TRBV5-1; no clear D gene. The CDR3 reads CASSPIDYGYTF. The CDR3 DNA sequence: TGCGCCAGCAGCCCGATAGACTATGGCTACACCTTC.